Shown below are 27 T cell receptor beta chains from a single sample sequenced in a study of blood T cells in healthy people across ages. With a J-beta primer mix and a sample-barcoded 5' primer, a second PCR ran roughly 7 to 11 cycles. From the 5' RACE reads, TCRdb called clonotypes with MiXCR, one entry per CDR3 protein. The sample comprises approximately 1.5 million distinct CDR3 sequences, 30% to 35% of which are singletons, and around 11% rests with the top ten. Sequencing was done on a sample of blood. These receptors originate from a woman aged 25 to 39 in good health.

The J gene is TRBJ2-1, the V gene TRBV9; maybe TRBD1 (6 bases). The better agreement between TRBJ2-7 and the DNA end casts doubt on the J call. Germline CDR1 is SGDLS and CDR2 is YYNGEE. This CDR3 spans 15 amino acids. The DNA for the CDR3 is TGTGCCAGCAGCGCGTCGGGACAACTCTACAATGAGCAGTACTTC. Translation gives CASSASGQLYNEQYF.

This sequence joins TRBV7-8 and TRBJ2-1; 10 bases fit TRBD2. The trim removed 5 bases at V and 6 bases at J, leaving 7 bases unmatched. Germline V CDR1 and CDR2: SGHVS, FQNEAQ. The CDR3 totals 15 residues. The chain's CDR3 is CASSTGTSVPNEQFF. CDR3 coding DNA: TGTGCCAGCAGCACCGGGACTAGCGTGCCCAATGAGCAGTTCTTC.

This rearrangement joins TRBV11-2 to TRBJ2-6; D remains unclear. V was cut by 0 bases and J by 3 bases, with 6 bases left in between. Germline V gene lookup returns CDR1 SGHAT and CDR2 FQNNGV. The CDR3 runs 15 residues. The DNA of the CDR3 is TGTGCCAGCAGCTTAGACGGATATGGGGCCAACGTCCTGACTTTC. Translation gives CASSLDGYGANVLTF. Together with reference TRBV11-2 and TRBJ2-6, the CDR3 gives the full variable domain: EAGVAQSPRYKIIEKRQSVAFWCNPISGHATLYWYQQILGQGPKLLIQFQNNGVVDDSQLPKDRFSAERLKGVDSTLKIQPAKLEDSAVYLCASSLDGYGANVLTFGAGSRLTVL.

This clonotype appeared many times. The chain is built from TRBV20-1 and TRBJ2-7, with 10 bases lining up with TRBD1. Trimming at V came to 0 bases and at J to 11 bases, leaving 13 bases not matched to a gene. Germline CDR1 is DFQATT and CDR2 is SNEGSKA (reference sequence). The length of the CDR3 is 15 residues. The CDR3 loop reads CSARDFNLLGTGEYF. CDR3 DNA sequence: TGCAGTGCTAGAGATTTCAACCTGCTCGGGACAGGGGAGTACTTC.

The sample holds many counts of this clonotype. The rearrangement joins TRBV4-1 to TRBJ2-5; 7 nucleotides line up with TRBD1. Germline V gene data show CDR1 as MGHRA and CDR2 as YSYEKL. The CDR3 is 15 residues long. Unmatched junction bases numbered 7, after V lost 5 bases and J lost 1 base. CDR3 sequence (DNA): TGCGCCAGCAGCGCCTGGGACAGTGCCCAAGAGACCCAGTACTTC. It is translated as CASSAWDSAQETQYF.

This clonotype was seen more than once but under ten times. The chain combines TRBV25-1 with TRBJ2-5; the D call may be TRBD1 or TRBD2 (5 bases each). The V gene lost 4 bases and the J gene lost 9 bases, with 18 bases spanning the gap. CDR3 size: 14 residues. CDR1 MGHDK and CDR2 SYGVNS come from the germline V gene. CDR3 bases: TGTGCCAGCAGTGGGGGCGGGCAGCTAAGGGCCCAGTACTTC. It yields the protein CASSGGGQLRAQYF.

The V call is TRBV18, the J call TRBJ2-3; the D call may be TRBD1 or TRBD2 (5 bases each). The V gene's germline CDR1 is KGHSH and CDR2 LQKENI. V dropped 0 bases and J dropped 7 bases, with 8 bases sitting between them. The CDR3 loop spans 13 amino acids. CDR3 nucleotides: TGTGCCAGCTCACCACCGGGACCCTATACGCAGTATTTT. Encoded protein: CASSPPGPYTQYF.

CDR3 DNA: TGTGCCACCAGCAGAGATGGGGTAGCGGGGGTGTCTGAGCAGTTCTTC. This gives the protein CATSRDGVAGVSEQFF. This chain links TRBV15 with TRBJ2-1; TRBD2 matches 9 bases. V lost 0 bases and J lost 9; bases outside the gene matches: 9. The length of the CDR3 is 16 residues. Per the germline V gene, CDR1 is LNHNV and CDR2 is YYDKDF (reference sequence).

The chain links TRBV24-1 to TRBJ2-3, with D tentatively TRBD2 (5 bases). V was cut by 4 bases and J by 5 bases, with 6 bases left in between. The germline V gene encodes CDR1 KGHDR and CDR2 SFDVKD. There are 12 residues in the CDR3. The CDR3 DNA is TGTGCCACCAGTGAGAGCGGAGATACGCAGTATTTT. Amino acid sequence: CATSESGDTQYF.

This clonotype was detected only a few times. The J gene is TRBJ2-2, the V gene TRBV6-5; D is unclear. This CDR3 region has 14 residues. CDR1 MNHEY and CDR2 SVGAGI come from the germline V gene. The V end lost 6 bases, the J end lost 0 bases, and 8 bases lay between the germline ends. The CDR3 nucleotides are TGTGCCAGCAGGCCAGCGTCGAACACCGGGGAGCTGTTTTTT. Translating gives CASRPASNTGELFF.

The chain has TRBV27 and TRBJ1-2, with D tentatively TRBD1 (5 bases). CDR1 is MNHEY, CDR2 SMNVEV, per germline (reference sequence). The V and J ends lost 6 bases and 6 bases respectively, with 26 bases between them. CDR3 length: 17 amino acids. In DNA, the CDR3 is TGTGCCAGCAGCTCCCGGGACGGCGTAAGAGGTGGAAATGGCTACACCTTC. This gives the protein CASSSRDGVRGGNGYTF.

V usage is TRBV5-5 and J usage is TRBJ1-2; 7 nucleotides align to TRBD1. In germline, CDR1 is SGHKS, CDR2 YYEKEE (reference sequence). With 0 bases clipped from V and 7 bases from J, the junction kept 9 bases outside the gene matches. CDR3 length: 15 residues. CDR3 in DNA: TGTGCCAGCAGCTTGGGTGGAGGGGGCCGGCGTGGCTACACCTTC. It encodes CASSLGGGGRRGYTF.

The CDR3 spells CASSLSGRFDEQYF. CDR3 nucleotide sequence: TGTGCCAGCAGCCTCAGCGGGAGGTTCGACGAGCAGTACTTC. The chain carries TRBV7-3 and TRBJ2-7; 9 bases are shared with TRBD2. Germline trimming cut 5 bases from V and 5 bases from J; bases unmatched to any gene: 7. The CDR3 totals 14 residues. Germline assignment: CDR1 SGHTA and CDR2 FQGTGA.

In regard to this clonotype: Mismatch with germline at one junction end may stem from a read error. The chain links TRBV20-1 to TRBJ2-1; D assignment may be TRBD1 or TRBD2 (5 bases each). Germline assignment: CDR1 DFQATT and CDR2 SNEGSKA (reference sequence). The CDR3 is made up of 13 amino acids. The CDR3: CSARDLGDNEQCF. CDR3 in DNA: TGCAGTGCTAGAGATCTGGGGGATAATGAGCAGTGCTTC.

This clonotype was recorded a few times. The chain employs TRBV6-1 and TRBJ2-1; D ambiguous. The CDR3 contains 14 residues. The germline CDR1 and CDR2 sequences are MNHNS and SASEGT. Deletions cut 0 bases from V and 4 bases from J, with 7 bases between. The CDR3 reads CASSEAGPYNEQFF. The CDR3 DNA is TGTGCCAGCAGTGAAGCAGGGCCATACAATGAGCAGTTCTTC.

The chain recombines TRBV20-1 with TRBJ1-2; no reliable D call. This CDR3 contains 14 residues. The germline gives CDR1 DFQATT, CDR2 SNEGSKA (reference sequence). With 8 bases removed from V and 5 bases from J, the gap between germline ends came to 21 bases. CDR3 DNA sequence: TGCAGTATCCGAGCGGCGGCGTCAAAGTATGGCTACACCTTC. It codes for CSIRAAASKYGYTF.

The genes are TRBV20-1 and TRBJ2-5, with 9 nucleotides matching TRBD2. The CDR3 totals 14 residues. The J segment lost 5 bases and the V segment lost 6 bases, leaving 10 bases of the junction unmatched. Germline-derived CDR1 and CDR2 are DFQATT and SNEGSKA (reference sequence). CDR3 DNA sequence: TGCAGTGCGTCCGCGGGGGGGCCAGTGGAGACCCAGTACTTC. Translated: CSASAGGPVETQYF.

This chain connects TRBV7-3 to TRBJ2-6; the D gene is possibly TRBD1 (6 bases). Germline V gives CDR1 SGHTA, CDR2 FQGTGA. The CDR3 sequence is 15 residues long. V dropped 2 bases and J dropped 3 bases, with 8 bases sitting between them. In DNA form, the CDR3 reads TGTGCCAGCAGCTTACAGGGGCGTGGGGCCAACGTCCTGACTTTC. It is translated as CASSLQGRGANVLTF.

This clonotype has only a few counts. The J gene is TRBJ2-5, the V gene TRBV29-1; tentative D call: TRBD2 (6 bases). The germline gives CDR1 SQVTM, CDR2 ANQGSEA. This CDR3 spans 13 amino acids. With 2 bases removed from V and 9 bases from J, the gap between germline ends came to 16 bases. Written as DNA, the CDR3 is TGCAGCGTTGAACGAGGCCTTTCGGGAGCCCAGTACTTC. It translates to CSVERGLSGAQYF.

This clonotype was counted only a few times. The chain combines TRBV7-3 with TRBJ2-1, with D maybe TRBD2 (6 bases). The CDR3 sequence is 16 residues long. The germline V gene has CDR1 SGHTA and CDR2 FQGTGA. The V end was cut by 1 base, the J end by 5 bases, with 15 bases between. The CDR3 here is CASSLIAVQRHNEQFF. CDR3 DNA: TGTGCCAGCAGCTTAATAGCGGTGCAGCGCCACAATGAGCAGTTCTTC.

This clonotype has more than one count but fewer than ten. The rearrangement joins TRBV9 to TRBJ2-4; 9 bases match TRBD1. The J call could be wrong; TRBJ2-7 is a better fit for the DNA end. The CDR3 runs 14 residues. The germline CDR1 and CDR2 sequences are SGDLS and YYNGEE. The CDR3 nucleotides are TGTGCCAGCAGCGCAGGGGACAGGGCCTACGAGCAGTACTTC. Encoded protein: CASSAGDRAYEQYF.

The sample holds a few counts of this clonotype. V usage is TRBV20-1 and J usage is TRBJ2-7; TRBD1 agrees at 9 bases. The germline V gene encodes CDR1 DFQATT and CDR2 SNEGSKA (reference sequence). Germline trimming cut 3 bases from V and 4 bases from J; bases unmatched to any gene: 19. This CDR3 has 18 residues. This chain's CDR3 is CSARVTGGRRTRLYEQYF. As DNA, the CDR3 is TGCAGTGCTAGGGTGACAGGGGGGCGGAGGACTAGACTTTACGAGCAGTACTTC.

DNA of the CDR3: TGCGCCAGCAGCCAAACGGGGGATGCGCAGTATTTT. This translates into CASSQTGDAQYF. The genes are TRBV4-1 and TRBJ2-3, with TRBD2 as a possible D gene (6 bases). CDR3 size: 12 residues. Germline CDR1 MGHRA, CDR2 YSYEKL. V lost 2 bases and J lost 10, with 10 bases in between.

Turning to this clonotype: A much larger clone lies a single base off, so this may be a read error. The genes are TRBV28 and TRBJ1-1; no clear D gene. This CDR3 comprises 16 residues. Germline CDR1 MDHEN, CDR2 SYDVKM. V was pared by 3 bases and J by 4 bases, with 18 bases between. Here the CDR3 DNA reads TGTGCCAGCAGTTTTGGCAGAAGAAGGTTTGGCACTGAAGCTTTCTTT. As protein: CASSFGRRRFGTEAFF.

This chain connects TRBV28 to TRBJ1-5; the D is unclear. Germline assignment: CDR1 MDHEN and CDR2 SYDVKM. The V end lost 1 base, the J end lost 0 bases, and 7 bases lay between the germline ends. CDR3 length: 15 amino acids. CDR3 sequence (DNA): TGTGCCAGCAGTTTATCGCAGCATAGCAATCAGCCCCAGCATTTT. This sequence encodes CASSLSQHSNQPQHF.

This clonotype showed up just a few times. This sequence joins TRBV7-8 and TRBJ2-5; TRBD2 aligns across 8 bases. CDR3 length equals 16 residues. From germline, CDR1 is SGHVS and CDR2 FQNEAQ. V shed 2 bases, J shed 5 bases, and the junction held 10 bases outside the gene matches. The CDR3 protein is CASSLPAYSSGETQYF. The CDR3 DNA sequence: TGTGCCAGCAGCTTACCCGCTTATTCTAGCGGGGAGACCCAGTACTTC.

This clonotype was seen a handful of times. This rearrangement joins TRBV7-2 to TRBJ2-1; unclear D gene. The CDR3 totals 19 residues. V shed 2 bases and J shed 1 base, with 21 bases lying between them. CDR1 and CDR2 from the germline V gene are SGHTA and FQGNSA. CDR3 in DNA: TGTGCCAGCAGCTTAACTCCCAAACGCTGGGCTAGGTCCTACAATGAGCAGTTCTTC. It translates to CASSLTPKRWARSYNEQFF.